What follows are 15 T cell receptor beta chains derived from one specimen sequenced in a study of blood T cells in healthy people across ages. It was with a sample-barcoded 5' primer and a J-beta primer mix that a second PCR of roughly 7 to 12 cycles was run. TCRdb ran MiXCR on the 5' RACE reads and lists one entry per CDR3 protein. Of about 720,000 distinct CDR3 sequences listed, about a fifth were seen once; the top ten hold around 21%. Sequencing was carried out using blood. These TCRs come from a man between 70 and 80 years old in good health.

This clonotype was seen repeatedly, ten times or more. This rearrangement joins TRBV7-2 to TRBJ2-7; the match to TRBD2 covers 8 bases. Unmatched junction bases numbered 3, after V lost 2 bases and J lost 6 bases. The CDR3 consists of 13 residues. Germline V gives CDR1 SGHTA, CDR2 FQGNSA. CDR3: CASSLQRESEQYV. The DNA for the CDR3 is TGTGCCAGCAGCTTACAGCGGGAGTCCGAGCAGTACGTC.

The chain combines TRBV9 with TRBJ1-5; 8 bases map to TRBD1. This CDR3 spans 15 amino acids. The J segment lost 6 bases and the V segment lost 2 bases, leaving 7 bases of the junction unmatched. The germline V gene has CDR1 SGDLS and CDR2 YYNGEE. The CDR3 sequence: CASSVGQGGGQPQHF. As DNA, the CDR3 is TGTGCCAGCAGCGTCGGACAGGGAGGCGGTCAGCCCCAGCATTTT.

V usage is TRBV6-6 and J usage is TRBJ2-1; D unresolved. The V gene's germline CDR1 is MNHNY and CDR2 SVGAGI (reference sequence). The CDR3 has 16 residues. V lost 0 bases and J lost 5, with 14 bases in between. The CDR3 here is CASSYSERGVNNEQFF. The CDR3 DNA sequence: TGTGCCAGCAGTTACTCCGAGCGCGGAGTGAACAATGAGCAGTTCTTC.

Comments on this clonotype: At one end, the junction sequence differs from germline, possibly due to a read error. This chain joins TRBV5-6 and TRBJ2-3; D unresolved. Germline CDR1 SGHDT, CDR2 YYEEEE. CDR3 length: 11 residues. CDR3 DNA: TGTGCCAGCAGCTCGGACCAGCCCCCTACTTTT. This codes for CASSSDQPPTF.

This clonotype was counted a few times. This rearrangement joins TRBV28 to TRBJ1-4, with D possibly matching TRBD1 (5 bases). This CDR3 is built from 16 residues. CDR1 and CDR2 (germline): MDHEN, SYDVKM. Between the trimmed V and J ends, which lost 6 bases and 3 bases, there was a span of 17 bases. The CDR3 region has the DNA TGTGCCAGCAGCCGCGGTTTTGGGGGACCTAATGAAAAACTGTTTTTT. As protein: CASSRGFGGPNEKLFF.

This clonotype was counted only a few times. The chain carries TRBV14 and TRBJ1-6, with D unresolved. The germline gives CDR1 SGHDN, CDR2 FVKESK. V shed 4 bases and J shed 9 bases, with 10 bases lying between them. The CDR3 is 13 residues long. CDR3 region: CASSLFGPSPLHF. CDR3 bases: TGTGCCAGCAGCCTCTTCGGACCTTCACCCCTCCACTTT. The full variable domain, its missing parts supplied by reference TRBV14 and TRBJ1-6, is EAGVTQFPSHSVIEKGQTVTLRCDPISGHDNLYWYRRVMGKEIKFLLHFVKESKQDESGMPNNRFLAERTGGTYSTLKVQPAELEDSGVYFCASSLFGPSPLHFGNGTRLTVT.

This clonotype was observed a handful of times. At one of its ends the junction is not consistent with the germline gene, which may arise from a read error. This sequence joins TRBV20-1 and TRBJ1-6; unclear D gene. The CDR3 sequence is 14 residues long. Germline values: CDR1 DFQATT, CDR2 SNEGSKA (reference sequence). The CDR3 DNA reads as TGCGGTGCTAGAGTCGGCAGTTTGAATTCACCCCTCCACTTT. Its protein is CGARVGSLNSPLHF.

This clonotype appeared a few times. V and J are TRBV12-3 or TRBV12-4 and TRBJ2-1, with D perhaps matching TRBD1 (6 bases). The V end was cut by 5 bases, the J end by 6 bases, with 14 bases between. The CDR3 is 14 residues long. The CDR3: CASSRGSGINEQFF. In DNA, the CDR3 is TGTGCCAGCAGTAGGGGGTCGGGCATCAATGAGCAGTTCTTC.

The CDR3 bases are TGTGCCAGCAGCCAACGGGGACTGGTTAATGAGCAGTTCTTC. It is translated as CASSQRGLVNEQFF. The genes are TRBV3-1 and TRBJ2-1; perhaps TRBD2 as D (6 bases). From germline, CDR1 is LGHDT and CDR2 YNNKEL (reference sequence). Trimming took off 2 bases at V and 7 bases at J, with 12 bases between the two ends. The CDR3 totals 14 residues.

The chain employs TRBV5-1 and TRBJ2-3, with 8 bases fitting TRBD1. The germline V gene has CDR1 SGHRS and CDR2 YFSETQ. Germline trimming cut 7 bases from V and 0 bases from J; bases unmatched to any gene: 7. This CDR3 spans 15 amino acids. The CDR3 DNA reads TGCGCCAGCCGCCCAGGGGGCTCGAGCACAGATACGCAGTATTTT. Protein product: CASRPGGSSTDTQYF.

The chain employs TRBV7-2 and TRBJ2-5; D unresolved. Trimming removed 3 bases from V and 2 bases from J, with 16 bases in between. The CDR3 covers 16 residues. From germline, CDR1 is SGHTA and CDR2 FQGNSA. CDR3 region: CASSFYGSAIQETQYF. The CDR3, as DNA: TGTGCCAGCAGCTTTTACGGGTCAGCGATACAAGAGACCCAGTACTTC.

The chain carries TRBV4-1 and TRBJ2-7; the D gene is possibly TRBD2 (6 bases). The CDR3 covers 15 residues. Germline lookup yields CDR1 MGHRA and CDR2 YSYEKL. V shed 0 bases and J shed 3 bases, with 12 bases lying between them. CDR3 sequence reads: CASSQDSGRDYEQYV. The CDR3 DNA reads TGCGCCAGCAGCCAAGATAGCGGCAGGGACTACGAGCAGTACGTC.

This clonotype was counted only a few times. At one end, the junction sequence differs from germline, possibly due to a read error. The gene calls are TRBV3-1 and TRBJ2-2, with a tentative D call TRBD2 (6 bases). The germline V gene has CDR1 LGHDT and CDR2 YNNKEL (reference sequence). This CDR3 is 19 amino acids long. CDR3 amino acids: CASSQGRGRGQKNTGELFF. The CDR3 coding sequence is TGTGCCAGTAGCCAAGGGCGGGGTCGCGGGCAGAAGAACACCGGGGAGCTGTTTTTT.

CDR3 nucleotide sequence: TGCGCCAGCAGCTTTCGAGGGGACAATCAGCCCCAGCATTTT. Translating gives CASSFRGDNQPQHF. The chain combines TRBV5-1 with TRBJ1-5, with a tentative D call TRBD1 (5 bases). Germline lookup yields CDR1 SGHRS and CDR2 YFSETQ. The CDR3 spans 14 residues. Deletions cut 2 bases from V and 3 bases from J, with 9 bases between.

V gene TRBV12-3 or TRBV12-4 combines with J gene TRBJ1-1, with D unresolved. Trimming left V 3 bases short and J 7 bases short, with 9 bases between. The length of the CDR3 is 12 residues. In DNA, the CDR3 is TGTGCCAGCAGTTTGTCCCTTGTTGAAGCTTTCTTT. Translating gives CASSLSLVEAFF.